The rows below give T cell receptor beta chains drawn from one sample of a study of radiation and T cells in renal cell carcinoma. Profiled with immunoSEQ multiplex PCR; TCRdb holds only in-frame clones, not every one. The data show 150,000 or so clones, around 89% seen once. Sample: blood, taken from a patient whose treatment included radiotherapy and nephrectomy. These receptors originate from a woman aged 70-85 years with renal cell carcinoma. Both conserved end residues are part of each CDR3. The D gene is left open where the match is weak. For some rows the clone size is stated as once, few or many, or as a class when expanded; others skip it.

v_call	j_call	d_call	clone_size	cdr3_aa	cdr3_nt
TRBV27	TRBJ2-1	TRBD2	-	CASRRGGAFDEQFF	TGTGCCAGCAGGCGCGGGGGGGCATTCGATGAGCAGTTCTTC
TRBV5-5	TRBJ1-1	-	few	CASSLDFGNTEAFF	TGTGCCAGCAGCTTGGATTTTGGTAACACTGAAGCTTTCTTT
TRBV5-4	TRBJ1-1	-	-	CASSLGGNQKNTEAFF	TGTGCCAGCAGCTTGGGGGGGAATCAGAAAAACACTGAAGCTTTCTTT
TRBV19	TRBJ1-5	TRBD1	-	CASRQGTPSIYQPQHF	TGTGCCAGTAGACAGGGGACTCCCTCCATCTATCAGCCCCAGCATTTT
TRBV1	TRBJ2-3	-	-	CTRAPRRPYYTDTQYF	TGCACCAGGGCCCCCCGCCGCCCCTACTACACAGATACGCAGTATTTT
TRBV7-9	TRBJ2-7	-	-	CASSLGTVSYEQYF	TGTGCCAGCAGCTTAGGGACAGTCTCCTACGAGCAGTACTTC
TRBV7-9	TRBJ1-2	-	-	CASSSTNRERGGYTF	TGTGCCAGCAGCTCAACAAACAGGGAAAGGGGAGGCTACACCTTC
TRBV7-2	TRBJ1-1	-	-	CASSPRGGENTEAFF	TGTGCCAGCAGCCCGAGGGGAGGTGAGAACACTGAAGCTTTCTTT
TRBV19	TRBJ2-3	TRBD2	-	CASSIPSGGAWDTQYF	TGTGCCAGTAGTATCCCGAGCGGGGGGGCTTGGGATACGCAGTATTTT
TRBV7-3	TRBJ1-1	-	-	CASSPLPLGNTEAFF	TGTGCCAGCAGCCCTCTGCCCCTAGGGAACACTGAAGCTTTCTTT
TRBV5-1	TRBJ1-4	TRBD1	-	CASSPGQGREKLFF	TGCGCCAGCAGCCCCGGACAGGGTCGTGAAAAACTGTTTTTT
TRBV19	TRBJ2-3	-	-	CASSIDPRYDTQYF	TGTGCCAGTAGTATAGATCCCCGTTACGATACGCAGTATTTT
TRBV7-2	TRBJ1-2	-	-	CASSLLWGNYGYTF	TGTGCCAGCAGCTTACTTTGGGGAAACTATGGCTACACCTTC
TRBV5-1	TRBJ1-2	TRBD1	-	CASSFPGGGYGYTF	TGCGCCAGCAGCTTCCCAGGGGGTGGCTATGGCTACACCTTC
TRBV13	TRBJ1-5	-	-	CASSIGGDQPQHF	TGTGCCAGCAGCATCGGGGGGGACCAGCCCCAGCATTTT
TRBV27	TRBJ2-4	-	-	CASSPLAKNIQYF	TGTGCCAGCAGTCCACTAGCCAAAAACATTCAGTACTTC
TRBV19	TRBJ2-1	TRBD2	-	CASSIVAGGAVNEQFF	TGTGCCAGTAGTATAGTAGCGGGGGGGGCGGTCAATGAGCAGTTCTTC
TRBV6-5	TRBJ2-7	TRBD1	-	CASKNRGYEQYF	TGTGCCAGCAAGAACAGGGGTTACGAGCAGTACTTC
TRBV29-1	TRBJ1-6	-	-	CSVIESGSANSPLHF	TGCAGCGTCATTGAGTCAGGGAGCGCTAATTCACCCCTCCACTTT
TRBV7-3	TRBJ2-2	-	-	CASSPGGRIGELFF	TGTGCCAGCAGCCCAGGGGGGCGGATCGGGGAGCTGTTTTTT
TRBV7-2	TRBJ1-5	-	-	CASSLEDSSNQPQHF	TGTGCCAGCAGCTTAGAAGACAGTTCCAATCAGCCCCAGCATTTT
TRBV30	TRBJ2-7	-	-	CAWTREYEQYF	TGTGCCTGGACCAGGGAGTACGAGCAGTACTTC
TRBV2	TRBJ1-5	-	few	CASRATQPQHF	TGTGCCAGCAGAGCAACTCAACCCCAGCATTTT
TRBV9	TRBJ2-2	TRBD2	-	CASSSSGGAGTGELFF	TGTGCCAGCAGCTCCAGCGGGGGGGCCGGCACCGGGGAGCTGTTTTTT
TRBV27	TRBJ1-2	TRBD1	-	CASSTGGYGYTF	TGTGCCAGCAGCACAGGGGGGTATGGCTACACCTTC
TRBV5-1	TRBJ1-3	-	-	CASSFDLSGNTIYF	TGCGCCAGCAGCTTTGACCTCTCTGGAAACACCATATATTTT
TRBV28	TRBJ1-6	TRBD1	-	CASSPIDRERTPLHF	TGTGCCAGCAGCCCCATAGACAGGGAAAGGACACCCCTCCACTTT
TRBV7-3	TRBJ1-1	-	-	CASSLTVNTEAFF	TGTGCCAGCAGCTTAACGGTTAACACTGAAGCTTTCTTT
TRBV18	TRBJ1-1	TRBD1	-	CASSPGQGAAAFF	TGTGCCAGCTCTCCGGGACAGGGGGCCGCTGCTTTCTTT
TRBV9	TRBJ2-3	TRBD1	-	CASSAGQLSDTQYF	TGTGCCAGCAGCGCGGGACAGCTCTCAGATACGCAGTATTTT
TRBV5-1	TRBJ2-7	-	-	CASSLDTYEQYF	TGCGCCAGCAGCTTGGACACCTACGAGCAGTACTTC
TRBV27	TRBJ1-2	TRBD1	-	CASSKQGGDGYTF	TGTGCCAGCAGTAAGCAGGGGGGCGATGGCTACACCTTC
TRBV7-6	TRBJ2-3	TRBD2	-	CASSLSSGGTDTQYF	TGTGCCAGCAGCTTAAGCAGCGGGGGAACAGATACGCAGTATTTT
TRBV28	TRBJ1-1	-	few	CASSTKLNTEAFF	TGTGCCAGCAGCACTAAATTGAACACTGAAGCTTTCTTT